These T cell receptor beta chains were read from a single sample in a study of blood T cells in healthy people across ages. TCRdb reprocessed the 5' RACE reads via MiXCR and lists one record per CDR3 protein. The sample gives roughly 700,000 distinct CDR3 sequences, about half of which show up once; roughly 31% is in the top ten. Sequenced material: blood. These receptors were taken from a woman in her sixties or seventies in good health. The CDR3 runs from the conserved cysteine through the conserved F or W. The order of the fields is clone size, J gene, V gene, CDR3 protein. Clone size appears in some rows only: once, few, many, or a class for an expanded clone.

>NA|TRBJ2-7|TRBV5-1
CAGSFAGATYEQYF
>NA|TRBJ2-5|TRBV7-2
CASSVTGGRGNEQYF
>NA|TRBJ2-4|TRBV29-1
CSVAGVYNEQYF
>once|TRBJ2-4|TRBV14
CASSQAPRQDLKNIQYF
>many|TRBJ2-5|TRBV29-1
CSVDLAGLETQYF
>NA|TRBJ2-3|TRBV5-4
CASSLGGRSDTQYF
>NA|TRBJ2-5|TRBV20-1
CSASDRSSEETQYF
>NA|TRBJ2-5|TRBV4-2
CASSNLAGGQETQYF
>NA|TRBJ1-2|TRBV28
CASSLHPRENYGYTF
>NA|TRBJ1-2|TRBV4-3
CASSQDPGTINGYTF
>NA|TRBJ2-1|TRBV20-1
CSASPLLGKQFF
>many|TRBJ2-3|TRBV4-3
CASSQGVRGSGTDTQYF
>NA|TRBJ2-1|TRBV4-3
CASSQGVGRGEQFF
>NA|TRBJ1-2|TRBV28
CASSPPGQGALNYGYTF
>few|NA|TRBV20-1
CSALLIVAVEQYF
>few|TRBJ2-1|TRBV15
CATRLAGGHLGQFF
>few|TRBJ2-7|TRBV25-1
CASSEYRGKEQYF
>NA|TRBJ1-5|TRBV24-1
CATSDPGVGPQHF
>NA|TRBJ2-1|TRBV10-2
CASLSRDAHTYNEQFF
>NA|TRBJ2-5|TRBV4-3
CASSQDRVSGKGETQYF
>few|TRBJ2-5|TRBV7-9
CASSLVGQQETQYF
>NA|NA|TRBV6-2/TRBV6-3
CASSFPDRFYEQYF
>once|TRBJ2-5|TRBV7-6
CASSSTEGLAGETQYF
>NA|TRBJ2-5|TRBV21-1
CASSKASGRIGDEQYF
>few|NA|TRBV7-9
CASSDGRERRYEQYF
>NA|TRBJ1-1|TRBV6-6
CASSYVYSPPSTEAFF
>NA|TRBJ1-5|TRBV3-1
CASSQDEWDSDYSNQPQHF
>NA|TRBJ1-1|TRBV20-1
CSASRAGTVYTEAFF